This is a list of T cell receptor beta chains from one sample in a study of blood T cell repertoires in COVID-19. The data were produced by immunoSEQ multiplex PCR, yet TCRdb's version contains in-frame clones alone and is incomplete. The profile shows some 150,000 clones, roughly 89% of them singletons. Specimen: peripheral blood. These receptors came from a woman aged 45 to 65 with acute or convalescent COVID-19. Each CDR3 is given with its conserved first and last residue. Each record gives: clone size, V gene, J gene, D gene, CDR3 protein, CDR3 DNA. A D gene is named only where the DNA matches it firmly. Part of the rows lack a size; the others show once, few, many or a class for expanded clones.

>few|TRBV6-1|TRBJ1-6|TRBD1
CASSETGGSPLHF
TGTGCCAGCAGTGAAACAGGGGGTTCACCCCTCCACTTT
>NA|TRBV25-1|TRBJ2-1|TRBD2
CASSEWGGVHNEQFF
TGTGCCAGCAGTGAATGGGGAGGGGTCCACAATGAGCAGTTCTTC
>NA|TRBV11-2|TRBJ2-2|TRBD2
CAGRSGGVNTGELFF
TGTGCCGGCCGGAGCGGGGGGGTCAACACCGGGGAGCTGTTTTTT
>NA|TRBV10-2|TRBJ2-3|TRBD2
CASTGGLYSSTDTQYF
TGCGCCAGCACGGGGGGGCTGTACTCTAGCACAGATACGCAGTATTTT
>NA|TRBV5-1|TRBJ1-2|TRBD1
CASSLGTGDGYTF
TGCGCCAGCAGCTTGGGGACAGGGGACGGCTACACCTTC
>NA|TRBV25-1|TRBJ1-2|NA
CASDRWWAGAYLYGYTF
TGTGCCAGCGACAGGTGGTGGGCAGGGGCCTACCTCTATGGCTACACCTTC
>few|TRBV11-2|TRBJ2-2|TRBD2
CASSLLAGGMGLTGELFF
TGTGCCAGCAGCTTACTAGCGGGGGGCATGGGACTCACCGGGGAGCTGTTTTTT
>NA|TRBV6-5|TRBJ1-1|TRBD1
CASHDELDRGTEAFF
TGTGCCAGCCACGATGAATTGGACAGGGGAACTGAAGCTTTCTTT
>NA|TRBV9|TRBJ1-3|NA
CASSVARENTDSGNTIYF
TGTGCCAGCAGCGTGGCTCGGGAAAATACCGACTCTGGAAACACCATATATTTT
>NA|TRBV5-1|TRBJ1-1|NA
CASSRTPFEGNTEAFF
TGCGCCAGCAGCCGCACGCCCTTTGAGGGGAACACTGAAGCTTTCTTT
>NA|TRBV6-5|TRBJ1-5|TRBD1
CASREGATQPQHF
TGTGCCAGCAGAGAGGGGGCTACTCAGCCCCAGCATTTT
>NA|TRBV4-1|TRBJ2-1|TRBD1
CASSQASAGGAYNEQFF
TGCGCCAGCAGCCAAGCATCCGCAGGGGGCGCATACAATGAGCAGTTCTTC
>NA|TRBV5-1|TRBJ2-7|NA
CASSLVGGEGEQYF
TGCGCCAGCAGCTTAGTGGGCGGGGAAGGCGAGCAGTACTTC
>NA|TRBV14|TRBJ2-1|NA
CASSQPLGLLGTLNEQFF
TGTGCCAGCAGCCAGCCTTTAGGATTACTAGGTACCCTCAATGAGCAGTTCTTC
>NA|TRBV18|TRBJ1-1|NA
CASSQTREEAFF
TGTGCCAGCTCACAAACGCGAGAGGAAGCTTTCTTT
>NA|TRBV7-9|TRBJ2-7|NA
CASSPAGYEQYF
TGTGCCAGCAGCCCGGCAGGTTACGAGCAGTACTTC
>once|TRBV7-2|TRBJ2-3|TRBD2
CASSLGTAGGFTDTQYF
TGTGCCAGCAGCTTAGGAACAGCGGGGGGGTTCACAGATACGCAGTATTTT
>NA|TRBV6-5|TRBJ1-2|TRBD1
CASRGQGDYGYTF
TGTGCCAGCAGGGGACAGGGGGACTATGGCTACACCTTC
>NA|TRBV19|TRBJ1-2|NA
CASSLRPQGVYGYTF
TGTGCCAGTAGTTTACGCCCTCAAGGGGTCTATGGCTACACCTTC
>NA|TRBV6-1|TRBJ1-4|NA
CASSEAHSNEKLFF
TGTGCCAGCAGTGAGGCACACAGTAATGAAAAACTGTTTTTT
>NA|TRBV3-1/TRBV3-2|TRBJ2-7|NA
CASSLGESYEQYF
TGTGCCAGCAGCCTCGGGGAGTCCTACGAGCAGTACTTC
>NA|TRBV7-9|TRBJ1-2|TRBD1
CASSDREVGGTF
TGTGCCAGCAGTGACAGGGAGGTTGGTGGCACCTTC
>once|TRBV7-9|TRBJ2-5|NA
CASSLFSYQETQYF
TGTGCCAGCAGCTTATTCTCCTATCAAGAGACCCAGTACTTC
>NA|TRBV7-2|TRBJ2-3|TRBD1
CASSSWTGSPDTQYF
TGTGCCAGCAGCAGCTGGACAGGGAGCCCAGATACGCAGTATTTT
>NA|TRBV5-4|TRBJ2-1|TRBD2
CASSQGLAGSYEQFF
TGTGCCAGCAGCCAGGGACTAGCCGGGAGCTATGAGCAGTTCTTC
>NA|TRBV15|TRBJ2-1|TRBD2
CATSSGTSGRARFF
TGTGCCACCAGCTCAGGGACTAGCGGGAGGGCCCGGTTCTTC
>NA|TRBV13|TRBJ2-2|TRBD1
CASSFRQGASLGELFF
TGTGCCAGCAGCTTCCGACAGGGGGCGAGCCTTGGGGAGCTGTTTTTT
>once|TRBV11-3|TRBJ2-3|NA
CASSLRSGADTQYF
TGTGCCAGCAGCTTGAGGAGCGGAGCAGATACGCAGTATTTT
>once|TRBV6-4|TRBJ1-2|NA
CASSDSRRAYGYTF
TGTGCCAGCAGTGACTCGAGGAGAGCCTATGGCTACACCTTC
>NA|TRBV30|TRBJ1-2|NA
CAWVGTPASGYTF
TGTGCCTGGGTAGGGACACCAGCAAGTGGCTACACCTTC
>NA|TRBV10-3|TRBJ2-1|TRBD1
CAIVGQGYNEQFF
TGTGCCATCGTCGGACAGGGCTACAATGAGCAGTTCTTC
>NA|TRBV9|TRBJ2-3|NA
CASSVGQRGTDTQYF
TGTGCCAGCAGCGTAGGGCAGCGGGGCACAGATACGCAGTATTTT
>NA|TRBV13|TRBJ2-3|NA
CASSSNLAKATDTQYF
TGTGCCAGCAGCTCAAACCTAGCGAAAGCCACAGATACGCAGTATTTT
>few|TRBV7-9|TRBJ1-5|NA
CASSSQGLGQPQHF
TGTGCCAGCAGCTCTCAGGGGTTGGGTCAGCCCCAGCATTTT
>NA|TRBV5-1|TRBJ2-1|TRBD2
CASSGAGGGLGSYNEQFF
TGCGCCAGCAGCGGAGCGGGAGGGGGGCTGGGGTCCTACAATGAGCAGTTCTTC
>once|TRBV9|TRBJ2-6|NA
CASSVAGAGLSGANVLTF
TGTGCCAGCAGCGTAGCTGGAGCAGGGCTTTCTGGGGCCAACGTCCTGACTTTC
>NA|TRBV5-6|TRBJ1-1|NA
CASSLSGTEAFF
TGTGCCAGCAGTCTCTCGGGCACTGAAGCTTTCTTT
>NA|TRBV24-1|TRBJ1-5|TRBD1
CATKRQGGQPQHF
TGTGCCACCAAAAGACAGGGAGGTCAGCCCCAGCATTTT
>NA|TRBV2|TRBJ1-5|NA
CASSEARGYQPQHF
TGTGCCAGCAGTGAAGCGCGGGGATATCAGCCCCAGCATTTT
>once|TRBV6-2/TRBV6-3|TRBJ2-1|TRBD2
CASSLAGGLLNEQFF
TGTGCCAGCAGTTTAGCGGGGGGGCTACTAAATGAGCAGTTCTTC
>NA|TRBV10-1|TRBJ2-1|TRBD2
CARDPGLAQFF
TGCGCCAGAGATCCGGGACTAGCTCAGTTCTTC
>NA|TRBV27|TRBJ2-6|NA
CASSFSQRRSGANVLTF
TGTGCCAGCAGTTTCAGTCAGCGCCGCTCTGGGGCCAACGTCCTGACTTTC
>NA|TRBV13|TRBJ2-5|NA
CASSLGVLISETQYF
TGTGCCAGCAGCTTAGGCGTTCTAATTTCGGAGACCCAGTACTTC
>NA|TRBV7-3|TRBJ1-3|NA
CASSPTSSGNTIYF
TGTGCCAGCAGCCCAACGAGCTCTGGAAACACCATATATTTT
>NA|TRBV7-8|TRBJ2-1|TRBD1
CASSYPRTGGTNEQFF
TGTGCCAGCAGTTACCCCCGGACAGGGGGAACGAATGAGCAGTTCTTC
>NA|TRBV18|TRBJ1-2|TRBD1
CASSPPQGGDYGYTF
TGTGCCAGCTCACCTCCCCAAGGGGGCGACTATGGCTACACCTTC
>NA|TRBV7-8|TRBJ1-5|TRBD1
CASSYDRGNQPQHF
TGTGCCAGCAGCTACGACAGGGGAAATCAGCCCCAGCATTTT
>NA|TRBV19|TRBJ1-3|NA
CASISRTAIPDTIYF
TGTGCCAGTATTTCGAGGACTGCAATTCCAGACACCATATATTTT
>NA|TRBV28|TRBJ1-5|NA
CAVKLGGTGNQPQHF
TGTGCGGTGAAGTTGGGGGGAACGGGCAATCAGCCCCAGCATTTT